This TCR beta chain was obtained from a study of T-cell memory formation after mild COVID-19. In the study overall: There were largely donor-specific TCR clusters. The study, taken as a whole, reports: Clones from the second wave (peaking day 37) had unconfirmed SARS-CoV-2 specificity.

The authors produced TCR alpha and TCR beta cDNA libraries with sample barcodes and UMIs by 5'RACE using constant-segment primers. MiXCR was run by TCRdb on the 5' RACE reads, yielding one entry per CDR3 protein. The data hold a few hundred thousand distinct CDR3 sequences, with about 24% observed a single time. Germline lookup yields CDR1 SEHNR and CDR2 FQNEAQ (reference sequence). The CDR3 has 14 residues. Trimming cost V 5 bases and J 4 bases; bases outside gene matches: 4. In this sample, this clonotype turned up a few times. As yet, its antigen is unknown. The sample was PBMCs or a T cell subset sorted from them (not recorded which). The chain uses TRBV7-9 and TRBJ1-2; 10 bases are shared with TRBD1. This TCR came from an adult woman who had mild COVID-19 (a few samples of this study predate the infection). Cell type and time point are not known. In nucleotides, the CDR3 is TGTGCCAGCAGCGCGGGACAGGGGATCTATGGCTACACCTTC. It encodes CASSAGQGIYGYTF.